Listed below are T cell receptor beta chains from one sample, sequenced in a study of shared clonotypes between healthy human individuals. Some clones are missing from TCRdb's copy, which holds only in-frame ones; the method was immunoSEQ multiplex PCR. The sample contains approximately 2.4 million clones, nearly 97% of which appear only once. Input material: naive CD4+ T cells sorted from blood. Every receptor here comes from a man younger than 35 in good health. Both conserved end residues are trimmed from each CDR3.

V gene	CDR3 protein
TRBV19	ASSIFSANTEAF
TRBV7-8	ASSGSLEKLF
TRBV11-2	ASSAGHTFSYEQY
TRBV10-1	ASSESAAGPNTEAF
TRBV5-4	ASSPRRGQVETQY
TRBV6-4	ASSDGGQGTDTQY
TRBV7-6	ASSGQQGGEAF
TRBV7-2	ASRTSGRNSYNEQF
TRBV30	AWSLSVTEAF
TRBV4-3	ASSQDPAGDIQY
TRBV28	ASSLPGLAGGNTGELF
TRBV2	ASSEGAGGSSYEQY
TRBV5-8	ASSSGQGWSTNEKLF
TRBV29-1	SAEGQGREKLF
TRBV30	AWQGRTTPYNEQF
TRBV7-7	ASSLRDTSGELF
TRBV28	ASSSPWAAGELF
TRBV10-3	ASGWDSRTDTQY
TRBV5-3	ARSLEDSGNTIY
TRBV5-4	ASSLSSGSYEQY
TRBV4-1	ASSQVTGASTDTQY